This entry concerns a single T cell receptor (beta chain). CD4+ cells and CD8+ cells were each obtained through positive magnetic bead selection, and their purity was assessed by flow cytometry. The data derive from a study of somatic mutations in cytotoxic T cells in rheumatoid arthritis. Using immunoSEQ multiplex PCR, the repertoire was profiled, and TCRdb retains in-frame clones only, with some absent. The table has around 16,000 clones, roughly 74% seen once; the top ten hold roughly a sixth. Germline-derived CDR1 and CDR2 are SGHDT and YYEEEE. The CDR3 spans 13 residues. V was shortened by 3 bases and J by 7 bases, with 13 bases between the two germline ends.

Sequenced sample: CD8+ T cells sorted from blood. This sequence was found in an adult with rheumatoid arthritis. This chain uses TRBV5-6 with TRBJ2-5, with D unclear. CDR3 in DNA: TGTGCCAGCAGCTCCGAGACCGCAGGGACCCAGTACTTC. Protein product: CASSSETAGTQYF.